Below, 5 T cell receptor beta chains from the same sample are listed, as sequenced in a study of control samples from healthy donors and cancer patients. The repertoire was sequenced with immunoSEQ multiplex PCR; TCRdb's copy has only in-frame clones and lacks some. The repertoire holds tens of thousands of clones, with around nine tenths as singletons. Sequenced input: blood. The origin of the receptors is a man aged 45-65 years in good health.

CDR3 sequence (DNA): TGTGCCACCAGTGATGAGGGGGGCTATGGCTACACCTTC. Translating gives CATSDEGGYGYTF. The V and J genes are TRBV24-1 and TRBJ1-2, with a weak D call TRBD1 (6 bases). V was trimmed by 3 bases and J by 4 bases, leaving 8 bases between them. Germline CDR1 and CDR2: KGHDR and SFDVKD. The CDR3 extends over 13 amino acids.

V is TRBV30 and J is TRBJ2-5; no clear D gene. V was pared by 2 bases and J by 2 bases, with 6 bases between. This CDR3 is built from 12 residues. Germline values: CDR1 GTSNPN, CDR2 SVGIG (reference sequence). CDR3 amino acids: CAWSSSQETQYF. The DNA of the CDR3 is TGTGCCTGGAGTTCTAGTCAAGAGACCCAGTACTTC.

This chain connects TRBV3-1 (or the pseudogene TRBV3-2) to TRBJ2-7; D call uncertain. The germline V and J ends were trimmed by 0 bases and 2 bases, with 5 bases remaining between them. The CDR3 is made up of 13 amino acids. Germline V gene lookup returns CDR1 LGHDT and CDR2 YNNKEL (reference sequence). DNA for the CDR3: TGTGCCAGCAGCCAAGATCGCCCCTACGAGCAGTACTTC. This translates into CASSQDRPYEQYF.

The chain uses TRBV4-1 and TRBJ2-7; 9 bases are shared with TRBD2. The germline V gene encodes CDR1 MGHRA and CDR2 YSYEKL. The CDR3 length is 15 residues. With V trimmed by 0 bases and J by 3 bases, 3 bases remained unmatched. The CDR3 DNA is TGCGCCAGCAGCCAAGATCGCGGGGGGGTCTACGAGCAGTACTTC. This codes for CASSQDRGGVYEQYF.

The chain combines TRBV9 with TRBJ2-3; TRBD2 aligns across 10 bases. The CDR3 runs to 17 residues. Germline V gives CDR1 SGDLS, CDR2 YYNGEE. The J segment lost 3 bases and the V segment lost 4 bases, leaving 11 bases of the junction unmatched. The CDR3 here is CASSPPPAGGLTDTQYF. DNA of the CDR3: TGTGCCAGCAGCCCCCCCCCAGCGGGGGGGCTGACAGATACGCAGTATTTT.